The rows below give T cell receptor beta chains drawn from one sample of a study of control samples from healthy donors and cancer patients. The repertoire was sequenced with immunoSEQ multiplex PCR; TCRdb's copy has only in-frame clones and lacks some. The table lists 130,000 or so clones, around 92% of them singletons. Sequenced sample: blood. Source of these receptors: a woman between 45 and 60 years old in good health. CDR3s include the opening cysteine and the closing phenylalanine or tryptophan. Fields, in order: V gene, clone size, D gene, J gene, CDR3 DNA, CDR3 protein. The D gene is left open where the match is weak. The size field is filled for only some rows; it gives once, few, many or a size class.

>TRBV5-6|once|NA|TRBJ1-4
TGTGCCAGCAGCCAGTCAGGGGCAACTAATGAAAAACTGTTTTTT
CASSQSGATNEKLFF
>TRBV2|NA|TRBD1|TRBJ1-5
TGTGCCAGCAGTCTAGACAGGGTCGGGAGTCAGCCCCAGCATTTT
CASSLDRVGSQPQHF
>TRBV12-3/TRBV12-4|NA|NA|TRBJ1-4
TGTGCCAGCAGTCGGGGGAGCGGTGAAAAACTGTTTTTT
CASSRGSGEKLFF
>TRBV18|NA|TRBD1|TRBJ1-2
TGTGCCAGCTCACCGTTGACAGGGGACGCTGGCTACACCTTC
CASSPLTGDAGYTF
>TRBV6-2/TRBV6-3|NA|NA|TRBJ1-2
TGTGCCAGCAGTTCGATAGACAGTGAGAACTATGGCTACACCTTC
CASSSIDSENYGYTF
>TRBV19|NA|TRBD1|TRBJ2-7
TGTGCCAGTAGTACCCTCGACAGGGGGCGACCCTACGAGCAGTACTTC
CASSTLDRGRPYEQYF
>TRBV6-5|once|NA|TRBJ2-5
TGTGCCAGTGGGGGCTATAAGGGAGAGACCCAGTACTTC
CASGGYKGETQYF
>TRBV30|NA|TRBD2|TRBJ2-1
TGTGCCTGGAGTATAGCGGGGGGTTCAGGAAATGAGCAGTTCTTC
CAWSIAGGSGNEQFF
>TRBV20-1|NA|NA|TRBJ2-1
TGCAGTGCTAGTTATCGGGAGTACAATGAGCAGTTCTTC
CSASYREYNEQFF
>TRBV27|NA|TRBD1|TRBJ2-7
TGTGCCAGCAGCGTAGGGGACAGGGTGTACGAGCAGTACTTC
CASSVGDRVYEQYF
>TRBV27|NA|NA|TRBJ2-2
TGTGCCAGCAGTTTATCGAGGGTCAAGAACACCGGGGAGCTGTTTTTT
CASSLSRVKNTGELFF
>TRBV29-1|NA|NA|TRBJ1-1
TGCAGCGTTGAAGTCGGTGTGGGATACGGCACTGAAGCTTTCTTT
CSVEVGVGYGTEAFF